The clone carrying this TCR beta chain occurred many times. Its target is not known. The data belong to a study of T-cell reconstitution after alpha-beta-depleted transplantation in children. Overall study findings and caveats: Several patients had high TCRbeta diversity at day 60; it came from surviving recipient T cells and thymic progenitors. Expanded clones from the graft, numbering several hundred, reportedly supplied alpha-beta T cells about two months after transplant.

Unique molecular identifiers were incorporated during preparation of the TCRbeta library. TCRdb redid the calling of the PCR reads with MiXCR, one entry per CDR3 protein. Of about 350,000 distinct CDR3 sequences in the sample, roughly 15% were seen once. This TCR was recovered from a male patient under 10 years old who had a stem cell transplant for acute lymphoblastic leukemia, so the T cells may come from the graft donor. The starting material was PBMCs, mostly from graft donor cells, obtained 360 days after TCRalphabeta/CD19-depleted stem cell transplant.

CDR3 residues: CASSLLEGARTEAFF. The CDR3 DNA follows: TGTGCCAGCAGTTTATTGGAGGGGGCGCGGACTGAAGCTTTCTTT. This chain links TRBV28 with TRBJ1-1; 7 nucleotides align to TRBD1. The CDR3 spans 15 residues. From germline, CDR1 is MDHEN and CDR2 SYDVKM. V shed 1 base and J 5 bases; nucleotides not matched to a gene: 7.